This section outlines one T cell receptor beta chain sequence together with its context. In the source study's methods: Amplified reference gene primers provided the basis for estimating nucleated cell counts. Using immunoSEQ multiplex PCR, the repertoire was profiled, and TCRdb retains in-frame clones only, with some absent. The V and J calls and clone size were taken over from that table, and D and trimming were inferred from the DNA. The data show approximately 76,000 clones, with around four fifths seen just once and around 36% held by the top ten. The data were taken from a study of blood T cell repertoires in COVID-19. Study at large: COVID-19 samples collected from the United States, Italy and Spain covered acute and convalescent phases. T cells, B-cell-depleted T cells, or PBMCs supplied cDNA or gDNA.

Trimming took off 1 base at V and 0 bases at J, with 15 bases between the two ends. Germline values: CDR1 GTSNPN, CDR2 SVGIG (reference sequence). The CDR3 length is 17 residues. Sequencing was performed on peripheral blood. The chain joins TRBV30 to TRBJ1-4; tentative D call: TRBD1 (6 bases). This receptor was taken from a man at least 80 years old with active or convalescent COVID-19. CDR3 in DNA: TGTGCCTGGAGTGGAAACAGGGTCGGGGCAACTAATGAAAAACTGTTTTTT. This gives the protein CAWSGNRVGATNEKLFF.